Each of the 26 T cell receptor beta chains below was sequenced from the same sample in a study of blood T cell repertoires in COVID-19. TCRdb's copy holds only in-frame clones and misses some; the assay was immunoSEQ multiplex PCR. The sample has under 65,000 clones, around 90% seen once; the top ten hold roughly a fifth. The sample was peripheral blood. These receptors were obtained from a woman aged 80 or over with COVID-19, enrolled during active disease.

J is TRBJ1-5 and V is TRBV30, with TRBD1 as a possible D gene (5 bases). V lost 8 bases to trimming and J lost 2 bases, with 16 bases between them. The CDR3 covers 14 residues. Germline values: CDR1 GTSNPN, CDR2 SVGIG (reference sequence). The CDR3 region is CALSGDVGNQPQHF. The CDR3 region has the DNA TGTGCCCTCTCGGGGGACGTTGGCAATCAGCCCCAGCATTTT.

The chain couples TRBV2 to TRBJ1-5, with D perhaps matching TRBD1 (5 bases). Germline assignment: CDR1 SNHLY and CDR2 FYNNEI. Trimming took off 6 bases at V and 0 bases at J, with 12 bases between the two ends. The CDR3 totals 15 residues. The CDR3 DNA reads TGTGCCAGCAGGACCCGACAGCCTAGCAATCAGCCCCAGCATTTT. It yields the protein CASRTRQPSNQPQHF.

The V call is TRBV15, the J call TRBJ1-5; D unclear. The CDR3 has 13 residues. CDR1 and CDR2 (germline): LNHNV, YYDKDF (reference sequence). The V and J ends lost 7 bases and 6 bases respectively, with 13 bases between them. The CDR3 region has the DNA TGTGCCACCAATAATGGTGGGAGTCAGCCCCAGCATTTT. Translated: CATNNGGSQPQHF.

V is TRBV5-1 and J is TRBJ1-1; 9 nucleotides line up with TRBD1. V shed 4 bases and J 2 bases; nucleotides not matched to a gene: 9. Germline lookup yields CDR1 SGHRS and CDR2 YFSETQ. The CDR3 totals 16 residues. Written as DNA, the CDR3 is TGCGCCAGCAGCGAACAGGGGGCCCCGTTTAACACTGAAGCTTTCTTT. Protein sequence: CASSEQGAPFNTEAFF.

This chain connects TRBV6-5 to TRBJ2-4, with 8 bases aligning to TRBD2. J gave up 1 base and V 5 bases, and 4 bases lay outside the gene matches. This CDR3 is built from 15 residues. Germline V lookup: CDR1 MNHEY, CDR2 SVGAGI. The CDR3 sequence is CASSSGGAAKNIQYF. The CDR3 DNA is TGTGCCAGCAGTAGCGGGGGTGCTGCCAAAAACATTCAGTACTTC.

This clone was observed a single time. The CDR3 spells CASSVELWGESGELFF. As DNA, the CDR3 is TGTGCCAGCAGCGTAGAATTGTGGGGGGAGAGCGGGGAGCTGTTTTTT. The chain recombines TRBV9 with TRBJ2-2, with D possibly being TRBD2 (6 bases). The CDR3 extends over 16 amino acids. CDR1 and CDR2 (germline): SGDLS, YYNGEE. The ends were cut back, 0 bases at V and 7 bases at J, with 16 bases in the middle.

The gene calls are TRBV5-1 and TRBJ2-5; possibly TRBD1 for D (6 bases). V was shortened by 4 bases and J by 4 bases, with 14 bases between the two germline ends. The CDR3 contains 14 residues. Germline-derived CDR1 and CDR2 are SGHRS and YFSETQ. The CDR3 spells CASSPRQVGETQYF. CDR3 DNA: TGCGCCAGCAGCCCCCGACAGGTCGGAGAGACCCAGTACTTC.

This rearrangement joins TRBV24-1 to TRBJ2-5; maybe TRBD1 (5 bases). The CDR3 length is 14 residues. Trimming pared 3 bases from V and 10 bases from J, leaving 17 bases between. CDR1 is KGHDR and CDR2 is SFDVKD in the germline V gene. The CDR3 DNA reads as TGTGCCACCAGTGATCCCCGCCAGGCTCAGGGCCAGTACTTC. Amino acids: CATSDPRQAQGQYF.

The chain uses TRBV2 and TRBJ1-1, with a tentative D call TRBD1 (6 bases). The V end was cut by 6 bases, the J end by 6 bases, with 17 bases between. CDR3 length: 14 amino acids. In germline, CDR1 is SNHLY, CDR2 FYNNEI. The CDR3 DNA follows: TGTGCCAGCAGGGACACAGGGCAATCCGCTGAAGCTTTCTTT. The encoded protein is CASRDTGQSAEAFF.

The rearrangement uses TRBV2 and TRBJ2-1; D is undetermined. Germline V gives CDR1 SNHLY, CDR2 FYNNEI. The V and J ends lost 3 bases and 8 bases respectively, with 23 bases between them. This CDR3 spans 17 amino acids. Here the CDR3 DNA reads TGTGCCAGCAGTGATTTCTTGGCGGCCCTCCCACGGGATGAGCAGTTCTTC. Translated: CASSDFLAALPRDEQFF.

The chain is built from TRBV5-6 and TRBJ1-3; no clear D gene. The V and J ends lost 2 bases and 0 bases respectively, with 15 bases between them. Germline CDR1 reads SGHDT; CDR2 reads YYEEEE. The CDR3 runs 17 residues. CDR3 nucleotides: TGTGCCAGCAGCTTTGGTCAACAGAGCCTCTCTGGAAACACCATATATTTT. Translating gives CASSFGQQSLSGNTIYF.

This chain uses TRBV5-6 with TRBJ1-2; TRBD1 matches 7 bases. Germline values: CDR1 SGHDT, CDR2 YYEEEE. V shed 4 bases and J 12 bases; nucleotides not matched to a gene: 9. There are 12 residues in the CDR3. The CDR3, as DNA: TGTGCCAGCAGCCTGGGACAGCTGGGGAACACCTTC. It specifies CASSLGQLGNTF.

CDR3: CASMRGKQNTEAFF. CDR3 bases: TGTGCCAGCATGCGCGGGAAACAGAACACTGAAGCTTTCTTT. The rearrangement links TRBV2 to TRBJ1-1; no clear D. This CDR3 has 14 residues. V was cut by 7 bases and J by 1 base, with 13 bases left in between. The germline gives CDR1 SNHLY, CDR2 FYNNEI. Looking up the rest from reference TRBV2 and TRBJ1-1 gives the full variable domain: EPEVTQTPSHQVTQMGQEVILRCVPISNHLYFYWYRQILGQKVEFLVSFYNNEISEKSEIFDDQFSVERPDGSNFTLKIRSTKLEDSAMYFCASMRGKQNTEAFFGQGTRLTVV.

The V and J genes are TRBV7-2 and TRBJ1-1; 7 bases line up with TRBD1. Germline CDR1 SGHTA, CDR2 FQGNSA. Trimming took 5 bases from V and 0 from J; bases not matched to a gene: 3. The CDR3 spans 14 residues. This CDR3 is CASSPGQMNTEAFF. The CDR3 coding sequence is TGTGCCAGCAGCCCGGGACAGATGAACACTGAAGCTTTCTTT.

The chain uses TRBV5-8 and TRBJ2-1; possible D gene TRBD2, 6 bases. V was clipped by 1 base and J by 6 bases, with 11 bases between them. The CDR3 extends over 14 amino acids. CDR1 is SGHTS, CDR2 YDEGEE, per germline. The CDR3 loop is CASSLFFGGNEQFF. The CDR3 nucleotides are TGTGCCAGCAGCTTGTTCTTCGGGGGCAATGAGCAGTTCTTC.

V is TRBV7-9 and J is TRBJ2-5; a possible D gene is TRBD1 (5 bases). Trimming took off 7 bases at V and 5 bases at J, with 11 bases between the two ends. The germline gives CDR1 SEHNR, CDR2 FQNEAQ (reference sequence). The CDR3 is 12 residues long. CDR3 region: CASKGRDETQYF. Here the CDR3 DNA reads TGTGCCAGCAAGGGCAGGGATGAGACCCAGTACTTC.

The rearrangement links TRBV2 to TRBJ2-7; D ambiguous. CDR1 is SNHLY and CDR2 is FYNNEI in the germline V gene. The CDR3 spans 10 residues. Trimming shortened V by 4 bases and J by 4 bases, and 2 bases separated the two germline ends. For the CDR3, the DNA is TGTGCCAGCAGTGTATACGAGCAGTACTTC. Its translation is CASSVYEQYF.

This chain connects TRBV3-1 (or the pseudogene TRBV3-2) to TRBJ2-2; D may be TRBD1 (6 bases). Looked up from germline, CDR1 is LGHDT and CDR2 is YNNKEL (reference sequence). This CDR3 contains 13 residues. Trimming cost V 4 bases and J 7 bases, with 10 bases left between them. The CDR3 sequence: CASSPRGNGELFF. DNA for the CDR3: TGTGCCAGCAGCCCCAGGGGTAACGGGGAGCTGTTTTTT.

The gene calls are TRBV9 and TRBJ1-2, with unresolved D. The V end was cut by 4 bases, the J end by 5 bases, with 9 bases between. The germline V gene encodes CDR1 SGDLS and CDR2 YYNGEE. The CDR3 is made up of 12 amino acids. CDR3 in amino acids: CASSPQPYGYTF. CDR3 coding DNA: TGTGCCAGCAGCCCACAGCCTTATGGCTACACCTTC.

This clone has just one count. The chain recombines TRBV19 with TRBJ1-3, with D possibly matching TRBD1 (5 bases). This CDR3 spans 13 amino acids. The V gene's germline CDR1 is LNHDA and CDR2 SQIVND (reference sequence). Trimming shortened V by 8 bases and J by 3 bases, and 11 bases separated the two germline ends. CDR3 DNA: TGTGCCAGTTGCACCAGGGATGGAAACACCATATATTTT. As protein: CASCTRDGNTIYF.

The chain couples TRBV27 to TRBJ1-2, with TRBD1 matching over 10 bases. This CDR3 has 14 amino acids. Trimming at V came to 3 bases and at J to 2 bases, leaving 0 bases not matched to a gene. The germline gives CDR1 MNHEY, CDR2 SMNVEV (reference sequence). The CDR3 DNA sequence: TGTGCCAGCAGTTTGACAGGGGGCAACTATGGCTACACCTTC. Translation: CASSLTGGNYGYTF.

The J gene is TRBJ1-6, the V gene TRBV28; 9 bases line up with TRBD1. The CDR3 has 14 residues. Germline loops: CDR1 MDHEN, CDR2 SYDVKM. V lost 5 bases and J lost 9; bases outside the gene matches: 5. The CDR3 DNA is TGTGCCAGCAGTCCCGGGACAGGGATTTCACCCCTCCACTTT. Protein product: CASSPGTGISPLHF.

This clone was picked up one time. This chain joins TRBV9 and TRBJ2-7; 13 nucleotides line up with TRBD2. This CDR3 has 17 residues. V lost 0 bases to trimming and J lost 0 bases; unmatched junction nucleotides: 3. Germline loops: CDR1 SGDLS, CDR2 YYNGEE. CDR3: CASSVGGTSGDSYEQYF. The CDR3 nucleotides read TGTGCCAGCAGCGTAGGCGGGACTAGCGGGGACTCCTACGAGCAGTACTTC.

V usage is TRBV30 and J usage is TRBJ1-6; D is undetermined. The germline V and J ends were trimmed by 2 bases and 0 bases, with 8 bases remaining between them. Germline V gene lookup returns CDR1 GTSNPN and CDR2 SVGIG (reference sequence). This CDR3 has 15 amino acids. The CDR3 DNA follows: TGTGCCTGGAGTACAGAGAGCTCCTATAATTCACCCCTCCACTTT. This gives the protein CAWSTESSYNSPLHF.

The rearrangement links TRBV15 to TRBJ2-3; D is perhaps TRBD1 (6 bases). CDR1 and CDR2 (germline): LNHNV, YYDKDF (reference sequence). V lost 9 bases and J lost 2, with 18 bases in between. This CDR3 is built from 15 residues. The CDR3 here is CATSPRGTPTDTQYF. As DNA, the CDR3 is TGTGCCACGAGCCCAAGGGGGACCCCCACAGATACGCAGTATTTT.

The DNA for the CDR3 is TGTGCCAGCAGCGCCGTACCAGGAGGGAAGGATGGCTACACCTTC. It encodes CASSAVPGGKDGYTF. The chain is built from TRBV9 and TRBJ1-2; D is unresolved. The CDR3 is made up of 15 amino acids. Trimming took 3 bases from V and 6 from J, leaving 18 bases between them. CDR1 is SGDLS and CDR2 is YYNGEE in the germline V gene.